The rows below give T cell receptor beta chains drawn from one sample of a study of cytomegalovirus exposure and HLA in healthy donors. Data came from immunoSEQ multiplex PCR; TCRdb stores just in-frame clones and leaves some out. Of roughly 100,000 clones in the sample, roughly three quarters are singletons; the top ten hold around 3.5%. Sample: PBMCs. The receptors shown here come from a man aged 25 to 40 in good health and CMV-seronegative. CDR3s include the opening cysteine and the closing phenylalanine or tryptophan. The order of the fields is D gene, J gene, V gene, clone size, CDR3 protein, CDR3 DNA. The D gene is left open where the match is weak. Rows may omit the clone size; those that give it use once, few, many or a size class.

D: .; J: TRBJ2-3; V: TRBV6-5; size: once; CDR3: CASSYSGGLQSDTQYF; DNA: TGTGCCAGCAGTTACTCAGGAGGGCTCCAATCAGATACGCAGTATTTT
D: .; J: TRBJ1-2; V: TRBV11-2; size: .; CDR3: CASSDGPRDSNYGYTF; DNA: TGTGCCAGCAGCGACGGTCCCCGGGACTCTAACTATGGCTACACCTTC
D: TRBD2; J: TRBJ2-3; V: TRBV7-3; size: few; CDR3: CASSSRERTDTQYF; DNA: TGTGCCAGCAGCTCGCGGGAGCGCACAGATACGCAGTATTTT
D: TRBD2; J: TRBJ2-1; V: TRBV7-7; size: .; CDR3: CASSLGAGDEQFF; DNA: TGTGCTAGCAGCCTCGGGGCGGGAGATGAGCAGTTCTTC
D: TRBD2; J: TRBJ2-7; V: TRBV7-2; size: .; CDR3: CASSLVAGVGVEQYF; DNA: TGTGCCAGCAGCTTGGTAGCGGGGGTGGGAGTAGAGCAGTACTTC
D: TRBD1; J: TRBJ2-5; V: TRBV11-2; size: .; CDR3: CASSLVVGQEETQYF; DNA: TGTGCCAGCAGCTTAGTTGTGGGACAGGAAGAGACCCAGTACTTC
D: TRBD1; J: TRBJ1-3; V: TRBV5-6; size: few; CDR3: CASSHIDRGQAGNTIYF; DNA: TGTGCCAGCAGCCATATTGACAGGGGGCAGGCGGGAAACACCATATATTTT
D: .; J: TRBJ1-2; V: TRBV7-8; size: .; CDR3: CASSLLDRFNYGYTF; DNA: TGTGCCAGCAGCTTACTAGACAGGTTCAACTATGGCTACACCTTC
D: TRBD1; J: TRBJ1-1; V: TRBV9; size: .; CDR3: CASSTPRTGTLNTEAFF; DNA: TGTGCCAGCAGCACCCCCCGGACAGGGACCCTAAACACTGAAGCTTTCTTT
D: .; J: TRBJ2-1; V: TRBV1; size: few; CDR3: CTSSQEKTGMQSNEQFF; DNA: TGCACCAGCAGCCAAGAAAAGACAGGGATGCAGTCCAATGAGCAGTTCTTC
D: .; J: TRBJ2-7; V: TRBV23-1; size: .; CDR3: CARGPSGVEQYF; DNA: TGCGCCAGGGGTCCCTCGGGGGTCGAGCAGTACTTC
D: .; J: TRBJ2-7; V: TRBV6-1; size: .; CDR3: CASSEGPMNYEQYF; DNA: TGTGCCAGCAGTGAAGGGCCGATGAACTACGAGCAGTACTTC
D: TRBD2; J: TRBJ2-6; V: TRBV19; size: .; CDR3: CASSMGEGRGSGANVLTF; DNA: TGTGCCAGTAGTATGGGGGAGGGGAGGGGCTCTGGGGCCAACGTCCTGACTTTC
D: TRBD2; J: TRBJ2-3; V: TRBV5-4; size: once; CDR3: CASSLRTSGSTDTQYF; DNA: TGTGCCAGCAGCTTGCGGACTAGCGGAAGCACAGATACGCAGTATTTT
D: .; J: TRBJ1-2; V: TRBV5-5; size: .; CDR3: CAGSSVNYGYTF; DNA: TGTGCCGGCAGCTCAGTTAACTATGGCTACACCTTC
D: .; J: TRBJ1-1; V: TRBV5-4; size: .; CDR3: CASSLPVANTEAFF; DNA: TGTGCCAGCAGCTTGCCAGTGGCGAACACTGAAGCTTTCTTT
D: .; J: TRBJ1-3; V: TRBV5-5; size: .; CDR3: CASSLEPSSGNTIYF; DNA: TGTGCCAGCAGCTTGGAACCGAGCTCTGGAAACACCATATATTTT
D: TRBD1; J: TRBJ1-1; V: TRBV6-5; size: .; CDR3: CASSVQGLGNTEAFF; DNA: TGTGCCAGCAGTGTACAGGGGTTGGGGAACACTGAAGCTTTCTTT
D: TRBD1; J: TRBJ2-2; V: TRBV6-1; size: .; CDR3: CASRRDRGNTGELFF; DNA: TGTGCCAGCAGGCGGGACAGGGGGAACACCGGGGAGCTGTTTTTT
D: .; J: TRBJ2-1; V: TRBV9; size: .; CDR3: CASSVDGTAYNEQFF; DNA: TGTGCCAGCAGCGTAGACGGGACTGCCTACAATGAGCAGTTCTTC
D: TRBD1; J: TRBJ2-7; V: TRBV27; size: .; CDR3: CASKLGTGNYEQYF; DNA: TGTGCCAGCAAATTGGGGACAGGGAACTACGAGCAGTACTTC
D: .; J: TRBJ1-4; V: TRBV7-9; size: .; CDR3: CASSLAVTSGNEKLFF; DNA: TGTGCCAGCAGCTTAGCCGTCACCTCGGGTAATGAAAAACTGTTTTTT
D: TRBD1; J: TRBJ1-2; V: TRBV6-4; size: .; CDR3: CASSDSAGQEPTNYGYTF; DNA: TGTGCCAGCAGTGACTCAGCAGGACAGGAGCCTACTAACTATGGCTACACCTTC
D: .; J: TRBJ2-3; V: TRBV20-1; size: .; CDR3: CSATDSNTQYF; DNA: TGCAGTGCTACAGATTCTAATACGCAGTATTTT
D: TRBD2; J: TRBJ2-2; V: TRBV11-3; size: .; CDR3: CASSYSGTSLGELFF; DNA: TGTGCCAGCAGCTACTCCGGGACTAGCTTGGGGGAGCTGTTTTTT
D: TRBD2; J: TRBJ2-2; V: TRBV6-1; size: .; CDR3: CASSGLAGESTGELFF; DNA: TGTGCCAGCAGTGGACTAGCGGGAGAATCCACCGGGGAGCTGTTTTTT
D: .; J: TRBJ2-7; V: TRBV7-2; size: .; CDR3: CASSLGPRGRLYEQYF; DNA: TGTGCCAGCAGCTTAGGACCAAGGGGTCGGCTTTACGAGCAGTACTTC
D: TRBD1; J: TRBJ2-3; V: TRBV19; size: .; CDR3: CASSITGAAADTQYF; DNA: TGTGCCAGTAGTATCACAGGGGCAGCGGCAGATACGCAGTATTTT
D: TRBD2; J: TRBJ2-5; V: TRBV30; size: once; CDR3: CAWSSGTSGIRAQETQYF; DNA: TGTGCCTGGAGTTCGGGGACTAGCGGGATACGAGCGCAAGAGACCCAGTACTTC
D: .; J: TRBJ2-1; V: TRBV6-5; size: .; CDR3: CASRRQTRHEQFF; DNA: TGTGCCAGCCGGAGGCAAACCAGGCATGAGCAGTTCTTC
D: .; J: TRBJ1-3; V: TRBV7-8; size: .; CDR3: CASSFYPRGSGNTIYF; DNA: TGTGCCAGCAGCTTCTACCCCAGGGGTTCTGGAAACACCATATATTTT
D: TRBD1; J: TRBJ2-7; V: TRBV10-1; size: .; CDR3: CASSESDVLSNGGQSYEQYF; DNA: TGCGCCAGCAGTGAGTCGGATGTTCTGTCTAATGGGGGACAGTCCTACGAGCAGTACTTC
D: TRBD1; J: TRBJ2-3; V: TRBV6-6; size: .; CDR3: CASTYDRAKTDTQYF; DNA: TGTGCCAGCACCTACGACAGGGCGAAAACAGATACGCAGTATTTT
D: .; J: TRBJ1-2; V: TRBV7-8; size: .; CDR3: CASSSTLIDYGYTF; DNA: TGTGCCAGCAGCTCAACCTTGATAGATTATGGCTACACCTTC
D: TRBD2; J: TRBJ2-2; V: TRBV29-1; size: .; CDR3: CSVPGTSANTGELFF; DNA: TGCAGCGTGCCCGGGACTAGCGCGAACACCGGGGAGCTGTTTTTT
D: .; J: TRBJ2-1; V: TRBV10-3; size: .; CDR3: CAITGDSYNEQFF; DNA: TGTGCCATCACGGGAGACTCCTACAATGAGCAGTTCTTC
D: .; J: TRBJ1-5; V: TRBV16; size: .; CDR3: CASSDYRDKGQPQHF; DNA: TGTGCCAGCAGCGACTACCGGGACAAAGGGCAGCCCCAGCATTTT